This T cell receptor (beta chain) was captured by sequencing in a study of blood T cell repertoires in COVID-19. Study summary: Collection of acute and convalescent COVID-19 samples took place in the United States, Italy and Spain.

Some clones are missing from TCRdb's copy, which holds only in-frame ones; the method was immunoSEQ multiplex PCR. Of under 30,000 clones in the sample, 86% were seen once. The clonotype was recovered from an elderly woman with active or convalescent COVID-19. Sequenced: peripheral blood.

CDR3 sequence: CASRPGGGQETQYF. The CDR3 coding sequence is TGTGCCAGCAGGCCGGGGGGGGGCCAAGAGACCCAGTACTTC. The gene calls are TRBV6-6 and TRBJ2-5; the match to TRBD2 covers 8 bases. Unmatched junction bases numbered 4, after V lost 6 bases and J lost 1 base. The CDR3 totals 14 residues. The germline V gene has CDR1 MNHNY and CDR2 SVGAGI (reference sequence).